This TCR beta chain was observed in a study of cytomegalovirus exposure and HLA in healthy donors. Overall study: Researchers previously reported finding 90 million to 130 million unique TCR beta sequences from roughly 180 million T cells.

Amplification used 60 Vbeta primers and 13 Jbeta primers. Sequenced by immunoSEQ multiplex PCR; TCRdb stores in-frame clones only, minus some. This table holds about 150,000 clones, 82% found once. Trimming shortened V by 7 bases and J by 9 bases, and 19 bases separated the two germline ends. From germline, CDR1 is WNHNN and CDR2 SYGVQD (reference sequence). The CDR3 loop spans 14 amino acids. The chain is built from TRBV10-1 and TRBJ2-1; D ambiguous. The sequence came from a male donor in good health and CMV-seronegative. The sample taken for sequencing was PBMCs. The CDR3 region has the DNA TGCGCCAGCATCCGAACTCCCCGCTTGAGTGAGCAGTTCTTC. It yields the protein CASIRTPRLSEQFF.